This paragraph reports one T cell receptor beta chain. This clone's antigen is unknown. Qualities for individual bases were not recorded, and no much larger clone is one base off. Using the deep immunoSEQ assay, TCR CDR3 regions were amplified from genomic DNA by multiplex PCR. Genomic DNA extracted from each cell subset was distributed evenly over all wells of several immunoSEQ 96-well plates, and each plate served as one replicate. Each replicate PCR for sorted subsets received around 210 ng genomic DNA, equal to about 30,000 T cell genomes. Purified libraries were quantified with a Qubit 3.0 fluorometer, sized on a Bioanalyzer 2100, and re-quantified with the KAPA Library Quantification kit. Every immunoSEQ 96-well plate was sequenced on a dedicated single-read 150-cycle Illumina NextSeq 550 flow cell. The paper's data handling went like this. Because only junctional sequences without quality scores were contained in the immunoSEQ output, filtering matching that applied to full-length reads could not be performed. Sequences were annotated with PyIR, a Python wrapper for IgBLAST v1.9, and V/J genes and CDR3 were assigned using IMGT germline references. Reads were filtered out if the reads had weak V/J assignments (E-value above 1e-6), no CDR3, stop codons, out-of-frame junctions, or ambiguous translated residues. V3J clonotypes were defined by identical inferred V gene, J gene, and CDR3 amino acid sequence. Percentage overlap between repertoires was computed as shared unique clonotypes divided by the size of the smaller repertoire. Repertoire richness was assessed with RTK rarefaction, the Chao1 estimator, and Recon v2.1 estimates of unobserved clonotypes. Generation probabilities were computed with OLGA for all TCRbeta clonotypes obtained by the gDNA method from a few donors. Entries here come from immuneACCESS through TCRdb and include only in-frame sequences with V and J called. Some clones fail to appear in such tables; in the studies checked, an unresolved V gene covers under half of the shortfall, and the cause of the remainder is unknown. Clone size and V and J calls were adopted from that table, with D and trimming inferred from the DNA. The sample contains 1.5 million to 2.5 million clones, less than 95% of them found a single time. The ten largest clonotypes hold 1.2% of the sample.

For the CD8 naive samples, CD45RO-negative cells were positively selected for CCR7, yielding a CD45RA+CCR7+ population from which TemRA cells were excluded. The donors were healthy, HIV-negative adults with no recently reported acute infections or vaccinations. Only Caucasian adults living in Nashville, Tennessee, USA were represented among the donors. Blood was obtained by leukapheresis, after which PBMCs were separated by Ficoll-Histopaque density gradient centrifugation and cryopreserved in liquid nitrogen vapor phase. Analytical flow cytometry was used to check the purity and quantity of each magnetically sorted T cell population. Genomic DNA was isolated from each sorted fraction and quantified by UV absorbance on a Nanodrop 2000c. The data were taken from a study of shared clonotypes between healthy human individuals (dated by TCRdb to 2018 to 2021). About the study as a whole: The cohort comprised a couple of women and three men aged 18 to 49 years. To increase sequencing depth and limit assay-specific biases, different laboratories used diverse techniques to prepare libraries and sequence TCR repertoires. Each donor's leukapheresis produced roughly between about 0.85 and 10 billion PBMCs. For each donor, CD4 naive and CD4 memory were each run on three plates, CD8 naive on two plates, and CD8 memory on one plate. The study deeply sequenced blood TCR repertoires of about 5 healthy adults to estimate repertoire size and the extent of clonotype sharing between individuals. General study outcomes and caveats: Sampling was restricted to blood, and TCR repertoires in tissues likely differ from the TCR repertoires found in blood. The genetic and exposure-history diversity represented was limited by the small number of donors. Sharing across several donors was observed for approximately 5% of naive CD4, under 4% of naive CD8, about 2.5% of memory CD4, and about 0.38% of memory CD8 clonotypes. Compared with non-shared clonotypes, the clonotypes found in all four sorted-subset donors had higher generation probabilities. Naive subsets generally had larger estimated clonotype richness than memory subsets did. Incomplete sequencing was indicated by rarefaction of sorted-subset datasets, despite the large sequencing depth. Pairwise subsampling led to the expectation that sequencing depth would affect the degree of clonotype sharing among donors.

The germline V gene sets CDR1 to SGHDT and CDR2 to YYEEEE. The CDR3 starts with the cysteine, ends with the phenylalanine, and has 13 residues. Kept here is only the CDR3 DNA, which spans 39 bases and is read in frame from base 1. Germline trimming amounts to 6 bases on V and 9 bases on J, with 8 as the count of junction bases outside the gene matches. The sequencing input was naive CD8+ T cells sorted from blood. Per the publication, the cell subset or site label means: CD45RA+CCR7+. The source is a man in his late teens or twenties in good health. Recombination linked TRBV5-6 to TRBJ2-1, with 8 bases aligning to TRBD2. The bases read TGTGCCAGCACCCCGGACAGCGGGAGTGAGCAGTTCTTC. Translation gives CASTPDSGSEQFF.